These 14 T cell receptor beta chains were all obtained from the same sample, sequenced in a study of blood T cells in healthy people across ages. A J-beta primer mix and a sample-barcoded 5' primer were used in a second PCR of roughly 6 to 11 cycles. Via MiXCR, TCRdb re-called the 5' RACE reads, giving one row per CDR3 protein. The sample lists over 600,000 distinct CDR3 sequences, 56% occurring once. The sample taken for sequencing was blood. All receptors come from a man in his forties in good health.

The CDR3, as DNA: TGTGCCAGCAGCTCCGACATTCGCGAGCAGTACTTC. Amino acid sequence: CASSSDIREQYF. The rearrangement joins TRBV6-2 or TRBV6-3 to TRBJ2-4; D gene uncertain. Matching the DNA end better, TRBJ2-7 makes the J call doubtful. CDR1 and CDR2 (germline): MNHEY, SVGEGT. The CDR3 is 12 residues long.

There are a few counts of this clonotype. The chain links TRBV27 to TRBJ2-1; 11 bases map to TRBD2. Germline loops: CDR1 MNHEY, CDR2 SMNVEV (reference sequence). CDR3 length: 16 amino acids. V trimming: 3 bases; J trimming: 4 bases; junction bases outside the gene matches: 5. The CDR3 reads CASSFLAGGQYNEQFF. The CDR3 nucleotides read TGTGCCAGCAGTTTCTTAGCGGGAGGGCAATACAATGAGCAGTTCTTC.

V and J are TRBV12-3 or TRBV12-4 and TRBJ1-1, with D possibly TRBD1 on 5 matching bases. Trimming pared 3 bases from V and 0 bases from J, leaving 14 bases between. This CDR3 spans 16 amino acids. The chain's CDR3 is CASSFGGGRMNTEAFF. The CDR3 nucleotides are TGTGCCAGCAGTTTTGGTGGGGGTCGCATGAACACTGAAGCTTTCTTT.

V is TRBV7-3 and J is TRBJ2-1, with D perhaps assigned TRBD1 or TRBD2 (5 bases each). Germline-derived CDR1 and CDR2 are SGHTA and FQGTGA. V lost 5 bases and J 6 bases, leaving 20 bases between the germline ends. The CDR3 runs 16 residues. CDR3 DNA sequence: TGTGCCAGCAGCCCCGGTAGGCTACTGAGGGGCAATGAGCAGTTCTTC. Translating gives CASSPGRLLRGNEQFF.

The rearrangement links TRBV20-1 to TRBJ1-2, with unresolved D. Trimming took 0 bases from V and 4 from J, leaving 18 bases between them. This CDR3 contains 16 residues. Germline CDR1 and CDR2: DFQATT and SNEGSKA (reference sequence). CDR3 region: CSARDLIPTQSYGYTF. The CDR3 bases are TGCAGTGCTAGAGATTTGATACCTACACAATCCTATGGCTACACCTTC.

A note on this clonotype: One end of the junction fails to match germline, which may point to a read error. The chain combines TRBV7-9 with TRBJ1-2; D possibly corresponds to TRBD1 (6 bases). Germline CDR1 SEHNR, CDR2 FQNEAQ (reference sequence). The CDR3 is 15 residues long. The CDR3 sequence is CASTLGDILSHGYTF. In DNA form, the CDR3 reads TGTGCCAGCACCTTAGGGGACATTCTGTCCCATGGCTACACCTTC.

The chain links TRBV2 to TRBJ2-5, with 7 positions matching TRBD2. There are 18 residues in the CDR3. Germline CDR1 SNHLY, CDR2 FYNNEI. The V gene end was trimmed by 6 bases and the J gene end by 5 bases; junction bases not matched to a gene: 21. The DNA for the CDR3 is TGTGCCAGCAGGGCGCTAGCGGCCTTCACCCTTGGAGATGAGACCCAGTACTTC. It translates to CASRALAAFTLGDETQYF.

In the case of this clonotype: One junction end does not reproduce the germline sequence, and a read error may be involved. V gene TRBV7-2 combines with J gene TRBJ1-2; the D is unclear. The CDR3 contains 15 residues. Germline CDR1 and CDR2: SGHTA and FQGNSA. CDR3 nucleotides: TGTGTCAGCAGCTTAGGAGACGGACCTCTTTATGGCTACACCTTC. This encodes CVSSLGDGPLYGYTF.

This clonotype was counted many times. The J gene is TRBJ2-7, the V gene TRBV20-1; D possibly corresponds to TRBD2 (6 bases). The CDR3 length is 13 residues. The germline V gene has CDR1 DFQATT and CDR2 SNEGSKA (reference sequence). V was trimmed by 0 bases and J by 2 bases, leaving 8 bases between them. The CDR3 nucleotides are TGCAGTGCTAGAGATGGAGGGACCTACGAGCAGTACTTC. It codes for CSARDGGTYEQYF.

Details on this clonotype: The junction departs from the called germline gene at one end, perhaps through a read error. The rearrangement links TRBV7-2 to TRBJ1-1, with D uncertain. This CDR3 spans 15 amino acids. Germline-derived CDR1 and CDR2 are SGHTA and FQGNSA. CDR3 DNA sequence: TGTGCCGGCAGCTTAGTGGGCAAGGTGAACACTGAAGCTTTCTTT. This translates into CAGSLVGKVNTEAFF.

The chain has TRBV11-3 and TRBJ2-1, with D possibly called TRBD1 or TRBD2 (5 bases each). Germline V CDR1 and CDR2: SGHNT, YENEEA. The V and J ends lost 5 bases and 4 bases respectively, with 9 bases between them. There are 13 residues in the CDR3. CDR3: CASSRGRYNEQFF. Written as DNA, the CDR3 is TGTGCCAGCAGCCGGGGCCGGTACAATGAGCAGTTCTTC.

This clonotype was picked up a small number of times. This chain links TRBV20-1 with TRBJ2-4; D is possibly TRBD1 (5 bases). Gene TRBJ2-5 matches the end of the DNA better, so the J call may be wrong. Germline V gene sequence: CDR1 DFQATT, CDR2 SNEGSKA (reference sequence). The CDR3 totals 16 residues. As DNA, the CDR3 is TGCAGTGCTTACCCTGCGACAGCCGAATACCAAGAGACCCAGTACTTC. It translates to CSAYPATAEYQETQYF.

A few counts support this clonotype. This sequence joins TRBV14 and TRBJ1-2; D not certain. V was trimmed by 0 bases and J by 8 bases, leaving 10 bases between them. Germline V gene sequence: CDR1 SGHDN, CDR2 FVKESK. The CDR3 loop spans 13 amino acids. The CDR3: CASSQEEHLGYTF. The CDR3 region has the DNA TGTGCCAGCAGCCAAGAAGAGCACCTAGGCTACACCTTC.

The V gene is TRBV7-2, the J gene TRBJ2-1; D uncertain. The CDR3 is 15 amino acids. Germline V gene data show CDR1 as SGHTA and CDR2 as FQGNSA. The V end lost 5 bases, the J end lost 5 bases, and 16 bases lay between the germline ends. CDR3 loop: CASSPTPRPDNEQFF. In DNA form, the CDR3 reads TGTGCCAGCAGCCCCACCCCAAGACCTGACAATGAGCAGTTCTTC.